One T cell receptor (beta chain) is described in this entry. This clonotype was seen many times. Its antigen has not been determined. No much larger clone exists at a distance of one base, and base qualities are not known. Every donor was a healthy Caucasian. The study also sequenced three unrelated non-twin adults: a male aged 18 to 30, a male aged 50 to 59 and a female aged 50 to 59. Miltenyi CD45RO+ enrichment and human naive T-cell isolation kits were used to isolate memory (CD45RO+) and naive T cells from PBMC. The source of the sample is a study of identical twins (dated by TCRdb to about 2016). For context, the study as a whole: To test whether fetal clonotypes persist, the study used deep sequencing on TCR alpha and beta repertoires from monozygotic twins, unrelated adults of various ages, and cord blood. Replicate twin experiments were performed at different times using different library preparation protocols to rule out contamination.

Overall results and qualifications from the work: A weaker excess of twin sharing was found in beta out-of-frame sequences because the signal-to-noise ratio was lowered by fewer shared sequences. In monozygotic twins, out-of-frame TCR alpha sharing was systematically underestimated by recombination models, although the models agreed with sharing between unrelated individuals. Fewer insertions were carried by abundant cord blood beta clonotypes, a similar but weaker trend appeared in young adult naive repertoires, and no such trend appeared in memory repertoires. Invariant T cells such as MAIT and iNKT could partly confound zero-insertion analyses, though diverse VJ usage argued against this for most clonotypes. Because the same donors could not be followed over many years, conclusions were based on cross-sectional statistical analysis. Compared with coincidental sharing between unrelated individuals, out-of-frame TCR alpha sequences shared between twins had an excess of sequences with low generation probability.

V lost 8 bases and J lost 3 bases, and the count of bases not matched to a germline gene is 10. Sequences SEHNR (CDR1) and FQNEAQ (CDR2) are obtained from the germline V gene (reference sequence). From the cysteine through the phenylalanine, the CDR3 covers 14 amino acids. Kept here is only the CDR3 DNA, which spans 42 bases and is read in frame from base 1. Libraries were made using 5' RACE. Sequenced on an Illumina HiSeq 2000. A universal primer binding site was added through template switching, and the final cDNA carried a unique molecular identifier so that TCR cDNA molecules could be counted accurately. Specific primers in the conserved constant-segment region were used to synthesize first-strand cDNA for the TCR alpha and beta chains. Each cDNA library was double barcoded, with a SMART-Mk sample barcode plus Illumina barcodes, to control for contamination. TruSeq adapter sequences, together with Illumina sample barcodes, were added in two successive PCR steps. The TCR alpha and beta cDNA libraries were sequenced on the Illumina HiSeq platform using custom primers. Regarding the original processing steps: MiGEC processed the raw reads to extract unique molecular identifiers, while MiXCR was used to determine the CDR3 positions. For each individual, recombination models were inferred using an EM algorithm with the repgenHMM and IGoR tools. The analysis of shared clonotypes was done with the tcR package in R, with sharing normalized by the product of cloneset sizes. To study raw recombination without the effects of thymic and clonal selection, out-of-frame nonproductive sequences were analyzed. The public sequencing data were trimmed at Q25 with fastp and processed into clonotypes with MiXCR by TCRdb, which kept only in-frame beta chains. Duplicate CDR3 protein sequences are folded into a single record with the most common DNA and genes. TCRdb assigned the V and J calls; the authors' analysis was not used. The sample records 400,000 to 500,000 distinct CDR3 sequences, around 18% of which are singletons. Less than 15% of the sample rests with the top ten.

The sample consisted of naive T cells sorted from blood. This specimen's cell subset or site label, interpreted: cells isolated with a human naive T-cell isolation kit. This TCR derives from a man between 45 and 60 years old in good health. The chain couples TRBV7-9 to TRBJ2-7; 7 nucleotides in the junction match TRBD1. The CDR3 here reads CASSSLQGFYEQYF. The DNA sequence is as follows: TGTGCCAGCTCCTCCCTACAGGGGTTCTACGAGCAGTACTTC.